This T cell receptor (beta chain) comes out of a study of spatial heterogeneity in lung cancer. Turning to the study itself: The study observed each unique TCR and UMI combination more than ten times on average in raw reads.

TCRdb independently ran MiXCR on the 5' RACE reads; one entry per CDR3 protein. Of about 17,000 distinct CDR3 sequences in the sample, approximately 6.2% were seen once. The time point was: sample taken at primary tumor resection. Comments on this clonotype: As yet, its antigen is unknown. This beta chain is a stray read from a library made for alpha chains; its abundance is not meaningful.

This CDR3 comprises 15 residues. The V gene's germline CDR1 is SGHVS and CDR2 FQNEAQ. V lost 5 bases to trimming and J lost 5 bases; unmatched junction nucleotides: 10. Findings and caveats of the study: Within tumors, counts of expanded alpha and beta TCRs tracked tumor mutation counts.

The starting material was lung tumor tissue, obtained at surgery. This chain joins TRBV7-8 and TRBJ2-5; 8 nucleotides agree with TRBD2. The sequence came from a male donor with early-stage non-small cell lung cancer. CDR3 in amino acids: CASSKYGPSGETQYF. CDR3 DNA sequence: TGTGCCAGCAGCAAATACGGACCTAGCGGGGAGACCCAGTACTTC.